The 8 T cell receptor beta chains presented below share a single source sample, sequenced in a study of blood T cells in healthy people across ages. Primers used in a second PCR of about 6 to 11 cycles were a sample-barcoded 5' primer and a J-beta primer mix. TCRdb recomputed calls from the 5' RACE reads with MiXCR, one row per CDR3 protein. The sample has around 1,800,000 distinct CDR3 sequences; approximately 40% are singletons. The specimen was blood. The receptor source for this set is a human donor in good health.

This clonotype occurred a few times. The V gene is TRBV10-2, the J gene TRBJ1-1; D call uncertain. Germline CDR1 reads WSHSY; CDR2 reads SAAADI. The CDR3 loop spans 14 amino acids. Trimming left V 2 bases short and J 3 bases short, with 10 bases between. CDR3 residues: CASSEIDADTEAFF. The CDR3 coding sequence is TGCGCCAGCAGTGAGATCGATGCAGACACTGAAGCTTTCTTT.

This clonotype was detected a few times. The chain joins TRBV20-1 to TRBJ2-5; 8 nucleotides align to TRBD1. The V gene end was trimmed by 8 bases and the J gene end by 2 bases; junction bases not matched to a gene: 7. The CDR3 length is 13 residues. CDR1 is DFQATT and CDR2 is SNEGSKA in the germline V gene (reference sequence). The CDR3 DNA reads as TGCAGTCCTCGGGACAGGAGACAAGAGACCCAGTACTTC. Its translation: CSPRDRRQETQYF.

The chain links TRBV20-1 to TRBJ1-1; D remains ambiguous. The germline V gene encodes CDR1 DFQATT and CDR2 SNEGSKA (reference sequence). The CDR3 consists of 15 residues. Trimming took 0 bases from V and 1 from J, leaving 12 bases between them. The CDR3 is CSARDLQRGNTEAFF. In DNA form, the CDR3 reads TGCAGTGCTAGAGATCTACAGCGGGGGAACACTGAAGCTTTCTTT.

The V gene is TRBV7-9, the J gene TRBJ2-3; no reliable D call. The CDR3 length is 14 residues. Germline assignment: CDR1 SEHNR and CDR2 FQNEAQ (reference sequence). The V gene lost 3 bases and the J gene lost 0 bases, with 7 bases spanning the gap. The CDR3 loop reads CASSFGISTDTQYF. The CDR3 DNA follows: TGTGCCAGCAGCTTTGGCATTAGCACAGATACGCAGTATTTT.

The chain joins TRBV28 to TRBJ2-5, with no clear D. The V end was cut by 6 bases, the J end by 1 base, with 12 bases between. Looked up from germline, CDR1 is MDHEN and CDR2 is SYDVKM. This CDR3 has 14 amino acids. The CDR3, as DNA: TGTGCCAGCAGCCAAGGATCATCCCAAGAGACCCAGTACTTC. Translated: CASSQGSSQETQYF.

The chain has TRBV29-1 and TRBJ1-2, with D possibly matching TRBD1 (5 bases). Germline assignment: CDR1 SQVTM and CDR2 ANQGSEA. The CDR3 sequence is 12 residues long. V shed 6 bases and J shed 11 bases, with 19 bases lying between them. CDR3: CSVPGFGGVYTF. The CDR3 DNA is TGCAGCGTGCCAGGGTTCGGCGGTGTTTACACCTTC.

There are a few counts of this clonotype. The rearrangement links TRBV12-3 or TRBV12-4 to TRBJ1-6, with unresolved D. Trimming cost V 5 bases and J 9 bases, with 11 bases left between them. This CDR3 has 13 residues. The DNA of the CDR3 is TGTGCCAGCAGTCCCACTCGGGGTTCACCCCTCCACTTT. The encoded protein is CASSPTRGSPLHF.

The chain uses TRBV7-9 and TRBJ1-4, with D tentatively TRBD1 (5 bases). CDR1 SEHNR and CDR2 FQNEAQ come from the germline V gene (reference sequence). V shed 5 bases and J shed 4 bases, with 17 bases lying between them. This CDR3 is 16 amino acids long. CDR3 coding DNA: TGTGCCAGCAGCGGAAGGACCCAGGGCGGTAATGAAAAACTGTTTTTT. Translated, it gives CASSGRTQGGNEKLFF.